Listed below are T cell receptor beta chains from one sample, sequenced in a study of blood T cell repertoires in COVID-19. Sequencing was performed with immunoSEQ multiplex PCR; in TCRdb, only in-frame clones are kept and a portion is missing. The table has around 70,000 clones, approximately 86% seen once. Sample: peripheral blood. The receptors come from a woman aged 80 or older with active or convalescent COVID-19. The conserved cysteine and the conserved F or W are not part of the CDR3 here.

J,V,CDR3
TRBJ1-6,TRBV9,ASSLTPGQYNSPLH
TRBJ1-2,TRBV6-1,ASSDPPTGGGGYT
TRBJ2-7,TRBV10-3,AISENRVEQY
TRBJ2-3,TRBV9,ASSPRVAGGSTSTDTQY
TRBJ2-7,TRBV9,ASSVAASGSPYEQY
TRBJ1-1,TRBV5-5,ASSSVTMGQEDTEAF
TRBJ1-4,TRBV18,ASSSRGLVSTNEKLF
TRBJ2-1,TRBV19,ASRPQGGEQF
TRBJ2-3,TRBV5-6,ASSLVRRGRGDTQY
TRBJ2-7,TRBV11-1,ASSPGLAGPYEQY
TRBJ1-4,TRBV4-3,ASSQDSTGILL
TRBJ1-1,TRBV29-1,SVDGWLHTEAF
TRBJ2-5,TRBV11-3,ASSLGQGAGETQY
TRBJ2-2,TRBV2,ASSERLAASATGELF
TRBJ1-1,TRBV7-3,ASSIQGEGTEAF
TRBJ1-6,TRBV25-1,ASSESGTKNSPLH
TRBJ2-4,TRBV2,ASSYQGLAKNIQY
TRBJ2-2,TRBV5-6,ASSWGLAGPNTGELF
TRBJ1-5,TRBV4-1,ASSLRRGAGDQPQH
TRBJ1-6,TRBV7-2,ASSRTGGSYNSPLH
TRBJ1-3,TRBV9,ASSGRLEWGNTIY
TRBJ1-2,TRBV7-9,ASSWAGQGGGYT
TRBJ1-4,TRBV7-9,ASSLGQGYEKLF
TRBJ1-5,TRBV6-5,ASSYTQGARQPQH
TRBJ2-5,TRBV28,ASSLYGVQETQY
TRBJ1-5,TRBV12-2,ASRPRTLEGLNQPQH
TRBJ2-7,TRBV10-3,AISEGAGISYEQY
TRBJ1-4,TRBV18,ASSPPSDEKLF
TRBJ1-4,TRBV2,ASRRDTEKLF
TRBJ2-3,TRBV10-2,ASSSTSGDLSTDTQY
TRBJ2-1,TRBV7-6,ASSLGVPSAYNEQF
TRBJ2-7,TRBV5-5,ASSSRDRGLEQY
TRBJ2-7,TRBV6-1,ASSEARAYEQY
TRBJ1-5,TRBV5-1,ASSLAGQGGVAQH
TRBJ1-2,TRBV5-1,ASSPGTAGGYT
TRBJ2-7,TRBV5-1,ASKLAGTYEQY
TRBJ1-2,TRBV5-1,ASRAGTGGGYT
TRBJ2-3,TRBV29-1,SVGGQGRSDTQY
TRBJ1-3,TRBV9,ASSPRTFSGNTIY
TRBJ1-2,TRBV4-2,ASSHDGRVYGYT
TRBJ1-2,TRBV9,ASSPPRTGGEYGYT
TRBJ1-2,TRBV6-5,ASRQGFPTGYGYT
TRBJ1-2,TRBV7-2,ASSSRQGGGYT
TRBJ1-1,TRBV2,ASRADSEAF
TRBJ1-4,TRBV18,ASSPPGGKLF
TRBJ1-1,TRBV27,ASSATPTGNTEAF
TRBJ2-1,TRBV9,ASSVSSGRPEVDEQF
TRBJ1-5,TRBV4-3,ASSQGTGALQPQH
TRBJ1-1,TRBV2,ASRPLGQSNTEAF
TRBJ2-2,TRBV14,ASSQVRAGELF
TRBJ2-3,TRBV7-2,ASKAGGSTDTQY
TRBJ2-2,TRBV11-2,ASSLVFPLAGGQGELF